Reported below is one T cell receptor (beta chain). The target antigen is unknown. Generated by immunoSEQ multiplex PCR, the TCRdb table keeps only in-frame clones and is missing some. Altogether 80,000 to 100,000 clones are present, around 90% being singletons, with the ten largest covering less than 0.35%. This entry belongs to a study of OX40 agonist ivuxolimab in advanced cancers. Study-wide background: The group had a mean age of about 60 years, ranged from roughly 23 to 90, and was around 82% male.

Study results and caveats: Specificity for antigen went undetermined in the expanded peripheral T cells. The study found that CD8+ T cells averaged more expanded clones than CD4+.

This sequence was found in an adult with an advanced solid tumor such as melanoma, head and neck, liver or kidney cancer. Source: CD4+ or CD8+ T cells sorted from blood, taken in a trial of the OX40 agonist ivuxolimab.

CDR3 bases: TGCGCCAGCAGCTCGGATCCAACGAACACCGGGGAGCTGTTTTTT. Translation gives CASSSDPTNTGELFF. V and J are TRBV4-3 and TRBJ2-2; D not certain. CDR3 size: 15 residues. The germline gives CDR1 LGHNA, CDR2 YSLEER. V shed 5 bases and J shed 0 bases, with 10 bases lying between them.